This entry describes one T cell receptor (beta chain). This entry is derived from a study of CD8 T cells in Susac syndrome. The RNA input was roughly 0.45 to 1 ug, and it was reverse transcribed with random hexamers. TCRdb reprocessed the immunoSEQ multiplex PCR reads with MiXCR, giving one entry per CDR3 protein. The repertoire includes over 350,000 distinct CDR3 sequences, 85% of them detected once, and about 0.12% sits in the top ten. CD8+ and CD4+ T cells from blood underwent TCR beta sequencing. Treatment-naive patients with stable or active relapsing-remitting disease served as multiple sclerosis controls. FACS was used to enrich TEMRA cells, whereas the CD8+ and CD4+ T cells were obtained by negative isolation. This TCR was sampled from a human donor with multiple sclerosis. Material for sequencing was CD8+ T cells from PBMCs.

The CDR3 spells CASTFSAGQPQHF. Written as DNA, the CDR3 is TGTGCCAGTACCTTCTCAGCAGGTCAGCCCCAGCATTTT. The chain carries TRBV19 and TRBJ1-5, with D hard to call. With 7 bases removed from V and 6 bases from J, the gap between germline ends came to 13 bases. The CDR3 is 13 residues long. Germline CDR1 reads LNHDA; CDR2 reads SQIVND (reference sequence).